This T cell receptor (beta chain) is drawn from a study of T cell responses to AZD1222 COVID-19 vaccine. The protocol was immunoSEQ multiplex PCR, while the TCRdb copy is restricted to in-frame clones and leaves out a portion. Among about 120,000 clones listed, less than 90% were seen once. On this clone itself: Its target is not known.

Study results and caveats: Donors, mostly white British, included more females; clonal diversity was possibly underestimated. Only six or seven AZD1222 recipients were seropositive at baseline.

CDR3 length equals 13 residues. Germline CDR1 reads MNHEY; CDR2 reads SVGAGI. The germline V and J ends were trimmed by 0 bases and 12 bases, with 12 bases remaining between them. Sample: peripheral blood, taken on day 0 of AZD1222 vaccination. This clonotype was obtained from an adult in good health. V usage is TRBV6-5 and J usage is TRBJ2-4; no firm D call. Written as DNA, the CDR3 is TGTGCCAGCAGTTACTCCGGACCAAACCCTCAGTACTTC. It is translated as CASSYSGPNPQYF.